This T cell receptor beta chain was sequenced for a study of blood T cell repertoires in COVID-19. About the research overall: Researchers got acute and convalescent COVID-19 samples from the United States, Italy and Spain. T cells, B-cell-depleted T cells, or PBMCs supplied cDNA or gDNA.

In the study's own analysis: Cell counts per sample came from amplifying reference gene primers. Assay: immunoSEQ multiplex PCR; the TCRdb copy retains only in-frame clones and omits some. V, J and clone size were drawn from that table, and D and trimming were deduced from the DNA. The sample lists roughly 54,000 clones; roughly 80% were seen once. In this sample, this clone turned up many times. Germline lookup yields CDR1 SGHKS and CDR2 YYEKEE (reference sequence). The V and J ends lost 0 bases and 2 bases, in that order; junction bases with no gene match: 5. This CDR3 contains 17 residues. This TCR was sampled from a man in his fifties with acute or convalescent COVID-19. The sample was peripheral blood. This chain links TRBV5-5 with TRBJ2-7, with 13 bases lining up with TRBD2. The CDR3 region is CASSLGTSGGLAYEQYF. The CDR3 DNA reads TGTGCCAGCAGCTTGGGGACTAGCGGGGGCCTAGCCTACGAGCAGTACTTC. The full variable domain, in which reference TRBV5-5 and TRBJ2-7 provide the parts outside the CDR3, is DAGVTQSPTHLIKTRGQQVTLRCSPISGHKSVSWYQQVLGQGPQFIFQYYEKEERGRGNFPDRFSARQFPNYSSELNVNALLLGDSALYLCASSLGTSGGLAYEQYFGPGTRLTVT.